This is a list of T cell receptor beta chains from one sample in a study of blood T cell repertoires in COVID-19. TCRdb's copy holds only in-frame clones and misses some; the assay was immunoSEQ multiplex PCR. This sample yields roughly 45,000 clones, of which under 90% are seen a single time; 2.6% belongs to the top ten. Material: peripheral blood. The receptors derive from a woman of 80 years or more with COVID-19, enrolled during active disease. The CDR3 runs from the conserved cysteine through the conserved F or W. The order of the fields is CDR3 DNA, CDR3 protein, D gene, V gene, clone size, J gene. A D gene is named only where the DNA matches it firmly. A clone size is listed for some rows: how often the clone was seen (once, few, many), or a class if it is expanded.

TGTGCCATCAGTGAGTTTGGCAGCTCCTACGAGCAGTACTTC | CAISEFGSSYEQYF | - | TRBV10-3 | - | TRBJ2-7
TGTGCCAGCAGCTTATTTAAAAGCACAGATACGCAGTATTTT | CASSLFKSTDTQYF | - | TRBV7-3 | - | TRBJ2-3
TGCGCCAGCAGCCAAGTTACAGGGACTATGCTCTCAGGAAACACCATATATTTT | CASSQVTGTMLSGNTIYF | - | TRBV4-1 | - | TRBJ1-3
TGTGCCAGCTCACCGACAGGGGTTAATGAGCAGTTCTTC | CASSPTGVNEQFF | TRBD1 | TRBV18 | - | TRBJ2-1
TGTGCCAGCAGCAAACAGATCTCTGGAAACACCATATATTTT | CASSKQISGNTIYF | - | TRBV7-9 | - | TRBJ1-3
TGTGCTAGTGGTTTGGGAAACAGCAACAATGAGCAGTTCTTC | CASGLGNSNNEQFF | - | TRBV12-5 | - | TRBJ2-1
TGCGCCAGCAGAGACCCGGGACAGGGGTACGGCATTCAGTACTTC | CASRDPGQGYGIQYF | TRBD1 | TRBV10-2 | - | TRBJ2-4
TGTGCCACCAGCGGACAGGGTACGGGGGTACAAGAGACCCAGTACTTC | CATSGQGTGVQETQYF | TRBD1 | TRBV15 | - | TRBJ2-5
TGTGCCAGCAGTGAATCAGGTACTAGCAATCAGCCCCAGCATTTT | CASSESGTSNQPQHF | - | TRBV2 | - | TRBJ1-5
TGTGCCAGCAGCTCAGACCCCCGACAGGGGGCTTATGGCTACACCTTC | CASSSDPRQGAYGYTF | TRBD1 | TRBV7-6 | - | TRBJ1-2
TGTGCCAGCAGTTTATCGGACAGCGTATACACTGAAGCTTTCTTT | CASSLSDSVYTEAFF | - | TRBV27 | once | TRBJ1-1
TGTGCCAGCAGTGAAGGCAGGGGGGCTGGCTACACCTTC | CASSEGRGAGYTF | TRBD1 | TRBV2 | - | TRBJ1-2
TGTGCCAGTAACCAGGGCCCTCCGGGTCTGGACGAGCAGTACTTC | CASNQGPPGLDEQYF | - | TRBV19 | - | TRBJ2-7
TGTGCCAGCAGCCGGACGGGCGTACAGGGGTCCGAGGAAAAACTGTTTTTT | CASSRTGVQGSEEKLFF | TRBD1 | TRBV7-9 | - | TRBJ1-4
TGTGCCAGCATATCTCGGACAGGGAGGAGCACTGAAGCTTTCTTT | CASISRTGRSTEAFF | TRBD1 | TRBV2 | - | TRBJ1-1
TGCGCCAGCAGCTCTGGACTAGCGGGAGCTCGAGAGCAGTACTTC | CASSSGLAGAREQYF | TRBD2 | TRBV5-1 | - | TRBJ2-7
TGTGCCAGCACCCCCGTGGGAGCGGGCCAAGCAGATACGCAGTATTTT | CASTPVGAGQADTQYF | - | TRBV2 | - | TRBJ2-3